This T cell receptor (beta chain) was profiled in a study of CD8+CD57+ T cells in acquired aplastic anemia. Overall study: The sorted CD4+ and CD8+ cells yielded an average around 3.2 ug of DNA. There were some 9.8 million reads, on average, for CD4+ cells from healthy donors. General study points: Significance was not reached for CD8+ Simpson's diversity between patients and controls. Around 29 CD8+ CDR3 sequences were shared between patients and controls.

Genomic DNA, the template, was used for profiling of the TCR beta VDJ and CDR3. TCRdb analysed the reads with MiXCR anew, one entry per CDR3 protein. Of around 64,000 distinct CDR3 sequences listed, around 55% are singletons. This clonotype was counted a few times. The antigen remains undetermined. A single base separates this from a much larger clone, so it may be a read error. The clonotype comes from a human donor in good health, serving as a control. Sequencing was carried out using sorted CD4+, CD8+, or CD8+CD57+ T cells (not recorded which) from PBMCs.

CDR3 loop: CASRKSGGGAETQYF. CDR3 DNA sequence: TGTGCCAGCAGAAAGAGCGGGGGTGGGGCGGAGACCCAGTACTTC. This chain links TRBV6-1 with TRBJ2-5; 8 positions agree with TRBD2. The J segment lost 5 bases and the V segment lost 6 bases, leaving 11 bases of the junction unmatched. The CDR3 consists of 15 residues. Germline V lookup: CDR1 MNHNS, CDR2 SASEGT.